This section outlines one T cell receptor beta chain sequence together with its context. This clone was seen a few times. The antigen it binds to is not known. The record has no base qualities; no much larger clone is one base away. The germline ends are 18 bases apart after V is trimmed by 3 bases and J by 0 bases. From cysteine to phenylalanine, the CDR3 is 18 amino acids long. Only CDR3 DNA remains: 54 bases, in frame from the first base. CDR1 is given as MGHRA and CDR2 as YSYEKL, both from the germline V gene. The sample belongs to a study of blood T cell repertoires in COVID-19 (dated by TCRdb to 2020 to 2022). Background on the whole study: The collaborator samples originated in the United States, Italy and Spain and spanned the acute and convalescent phases of COVID-19. The prospective study material was composed of cDNA or gDNA derived from T cells, B-cell-depleted T cells, or PBMCs. The dataset comprised deeply sampled blood TCRbeta repertoires from subjects exposed to, actively infected with, or recovered from COVID-19. A freely available public database, intended as a resource for researchers studying the immune response to SARS-CoV-2, is where the repertoires were released. The samples were drawn from two sources: the first 160 participants of the ongoing ImmuneRACE study, and 1,200 or so subjects contributed by 6 global collaborators. Nearly every sample came with metadata listing a de-identified subject ID, COVID-19 status, age in years and sex. Where HLA class I and class II types were available, the types were taken from metadata supplied by the sample provider, not from assay-based typing. Overall study outcomes, separate from this receptor: The amount of clinical and demographic metadata varied by source and participant and was provided uncurated.

Whole blood was collected in K2EDTA tubes by collaborating institutions according to the institutions' own protocols. Collaborator samples were shipped for TCRbeta analysis as frozen whole blood, isolated PBMCs, or DNA extracted from either sample type. TCRbeta CDR3 regions were amplified from genomic DNA using the immunoSEQ Assay, a bias-controlled multiplex PCR. Under the source paper's analysis protocol: The number of nucleated cells in each sample was estimated from the amplification of reference gene primers within the assay. Sequence reads were collapsed and filtered to measure the absolute abundance of every unique TCRbeta CDR3 rearrangement. For each sample, productive Simpson clonality was calculated as the square root of Simpson's diversity index over productive rearrangements. This immuneACCESS table, as held by TCRdb, lists in-frame sequences with V and J called but not all clones. Of the missing ones, under half trace to an unresolved V gene in checked studies; the others have no known cause. Clone size and the V and J calls come from that table; the DNA yielded D and trimming. The sample records 250,000 to 300,000 clones, around 79% of which are singletons. The top ten hold 2.5% to 4% of the sample.

The chain is assembled from TRBV4-1 and TRBJ1-3; TRBD1 is perhaps the D gene, given 5 matching bases. The source material was peripheral blood. The TCR sequence derives from an elderly woman with acute or convalescent COVID-19. CDR3 protein: CASSQEDRDSSSGNTIYF. The DNA sequence follows: TGCGCCAGCAGCCAGGAGGATCGGGACTCCAGCTCTGGAAACACCATATATTTT.